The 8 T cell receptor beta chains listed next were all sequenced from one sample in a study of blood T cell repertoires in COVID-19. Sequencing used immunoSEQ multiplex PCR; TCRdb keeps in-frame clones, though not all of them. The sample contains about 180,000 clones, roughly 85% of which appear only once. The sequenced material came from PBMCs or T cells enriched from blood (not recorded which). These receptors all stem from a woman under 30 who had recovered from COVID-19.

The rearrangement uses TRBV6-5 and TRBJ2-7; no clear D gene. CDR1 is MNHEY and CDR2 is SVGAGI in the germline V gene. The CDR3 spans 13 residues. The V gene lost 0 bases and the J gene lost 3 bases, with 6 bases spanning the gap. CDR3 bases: TGTGCCAGCAGTTACTCGAGCTACTACGAGCAGTACTTC. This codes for CASSYSSYYEQYF.

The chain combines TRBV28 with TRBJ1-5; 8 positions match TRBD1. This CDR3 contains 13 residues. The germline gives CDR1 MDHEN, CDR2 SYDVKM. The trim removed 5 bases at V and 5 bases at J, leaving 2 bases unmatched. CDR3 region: CASSGQGYQPQHF. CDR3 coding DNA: TGTGCCAGCAGTGGACAGGGCTATCAGCCCCAGCATTTT.

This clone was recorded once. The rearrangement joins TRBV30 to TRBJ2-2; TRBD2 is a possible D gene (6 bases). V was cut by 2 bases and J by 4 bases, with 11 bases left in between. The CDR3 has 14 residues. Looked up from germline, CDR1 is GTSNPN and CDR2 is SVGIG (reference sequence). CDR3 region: CAWSTGDFTGELFF. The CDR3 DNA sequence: TGTGCCTGGAGTACGGGGGATTTCACCGGGGAGCTGTTTTTT.

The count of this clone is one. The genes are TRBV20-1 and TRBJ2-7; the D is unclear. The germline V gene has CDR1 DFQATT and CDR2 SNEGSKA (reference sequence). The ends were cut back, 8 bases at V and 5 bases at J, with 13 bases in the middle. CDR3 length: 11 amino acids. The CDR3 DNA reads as TGCAGTTGCCGAGACCGGGACGAGCAGTACTTC. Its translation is CSCRDRDEQYF.

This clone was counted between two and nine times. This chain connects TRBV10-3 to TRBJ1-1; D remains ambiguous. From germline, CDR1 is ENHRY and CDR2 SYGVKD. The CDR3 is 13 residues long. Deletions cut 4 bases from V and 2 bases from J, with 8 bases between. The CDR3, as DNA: TGTGCCATCAGTGCGCGACTCAACACTGAAGCTTTCTTT. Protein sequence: CAISARLNTEAFF.

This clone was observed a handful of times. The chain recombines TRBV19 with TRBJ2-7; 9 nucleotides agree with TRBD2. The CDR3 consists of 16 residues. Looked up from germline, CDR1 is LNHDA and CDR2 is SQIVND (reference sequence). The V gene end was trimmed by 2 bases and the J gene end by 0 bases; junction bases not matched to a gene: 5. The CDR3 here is CASSIQLSGGSYEQYF. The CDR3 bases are TGTGCCAGTAGTATACAACTTAGCGGGGGCTCCTACGAGCAGTACTTC.

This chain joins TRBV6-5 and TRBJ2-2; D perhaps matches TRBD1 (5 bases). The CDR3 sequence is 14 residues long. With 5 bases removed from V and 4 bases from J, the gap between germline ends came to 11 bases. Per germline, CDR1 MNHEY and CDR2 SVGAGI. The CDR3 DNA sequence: TGTGCCAGCAGTATGTCAGGGCTCACCGGGGAGCTGTTTTTT. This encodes CASSMSGLTGELFF.

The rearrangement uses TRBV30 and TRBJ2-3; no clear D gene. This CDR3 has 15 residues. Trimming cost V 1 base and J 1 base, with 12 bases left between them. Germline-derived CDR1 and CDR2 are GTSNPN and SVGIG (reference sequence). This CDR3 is CAWSEAVVGTDTQYF. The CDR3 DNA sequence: TGTGCCTGGAGTGAGGCGGTAGTGGGCACAGATACGCAGTATTTT.